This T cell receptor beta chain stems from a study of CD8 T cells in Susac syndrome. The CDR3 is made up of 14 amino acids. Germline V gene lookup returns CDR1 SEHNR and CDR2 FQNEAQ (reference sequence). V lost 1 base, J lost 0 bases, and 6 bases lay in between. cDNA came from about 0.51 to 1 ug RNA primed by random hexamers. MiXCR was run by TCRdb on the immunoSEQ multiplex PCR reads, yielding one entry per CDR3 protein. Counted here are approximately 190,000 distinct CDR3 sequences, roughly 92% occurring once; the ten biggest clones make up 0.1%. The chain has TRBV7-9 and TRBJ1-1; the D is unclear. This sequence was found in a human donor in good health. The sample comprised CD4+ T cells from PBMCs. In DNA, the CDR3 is TGTGCCAGCAGCTTAGTCTCAGTGAACACTGAAGCTTTCTTT. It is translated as CASSLVSVNTEAFF. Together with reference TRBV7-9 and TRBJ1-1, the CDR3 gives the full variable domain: DTGVSQNPRHKITKRGQNVTFRCDPISEHNRLYWYRQTLGQGPEFLTYFQNEAQLEKSRLLSDRFSAERPKGSFSTLEIQRTEQGDSAMYLCASSLVSVNTEAFFGQGTRLTVV.